This T cell receptor beta chain was identified in a study of shared T cell receptors in the human thymus (dated by TCRdb to the early 2020s). Regarding the study in general: The study investigated the way shared, self-reactive T-cell receptor alpha chains are produced in the human thymus.

The CDR3 numbers 16 residues from cysteine through phenylalanine. The CDR3 DNA has 48 bases and is translated from base 1. Clipping removes 0 bases from V and 8 bases from J, with 9 as the unmatched junction base count. The germline V gene gives CDR1 as LGHNA and CDR2 as YNFKEQ. For this clone: Its antigen specificity is not known. Nothing much larger sits one base from this clone, and base qualities are not available.

The library was made by the immunoSEQ multiplex PCR assay. The clones in this table, taken by TCRdb from immuneACCESS, are in-frame only. Not every clone is retained; where verified, under half of the shortfall comes from an unresolved V gene, and the cause of the rest is unknown. In this sample the table shows hundreds of thousands of clones, around 87% of which occur a single time. About 0.01% of the sample is held by the ten biggest clonotypes. The data also belong to a second study, concerning human thymus T cells. Drawing on the second study: In Finland, the donors were immunologically healthy infants who were having open corrective cardiac surgery for congenital heart defects. The thymus tissue came from surgical resects taken out during corrective cardiac surgery. V and J gene segment usage appeared biased in both thymic and peripheral blood repertoires. The related research found that thymic TCR repertoires overlapped highly between unrelated individuals. The study used under 10 infant thymus samples plus four related peripheral blood samples to characterize TCR alpha and beta repertoires. The infant donors were about 6 to 244 days old, and the cohort included over five males and a couple of females. Thymocytes were mechanically released from the tissue and were stored as pellets of roughly 10-32 million cells at -70 degrees C. A QIAsymphony instrument was used to extract genomic DNA from the frozen cell pellets. The immunoSEQ multiplex PCR assay was used to amplify the TCRB and TCRAD loci from a standardized amount of quality-controlled genomic DNA. The amplicons covered the V(D)J region and were long enough to include the CDR3 and to identify the V and J genes. Through the commercial immunoSEQ service, the amplicons were sequenced on an Illumina platform. Primer bias and sequencing errors were corrected using previously described methods, and TCRAD and TCRB definitions followed the IMGT database. Repertoires were analysed with immunoSEQ Analyzer 3.0 and VDJTools, covering basic statistics, V/J segment usage, diversity estimates, rarefaction and pairwise overlap. Diversity was estimated with Chao1, ChaoE, Efron-Thisted, Shannon and inverse Simpson indices, and also on datasets down-sampled to the smallest sample. Repertoire overlap used strict matching of CDR3 nucleotide sequence, V gene and J gene, with Jaccard-based multidimensional scaling clustering. Thymus samples yielded on average roughly 840,000 unique TCRB clonotypes, compared with 75,000 to 100,000 from blood samples.

This sequence originates from a boy in the first two years of life with a congenital heart defect. Donor details come from another sample of the same person, matched by shared clones. Recombination joined TRBV4-2 with TRBJ2-2, with 7 middle bases fitting TRBD1. Sequenced material: thymocytes. The CDR3 region reads CASSQEPQTGWGELFF. The sequenced DNA: TGTGCCAGCAGCCAAGAACCCCAGACAGGGTGGGGGGAGCTGTTTTTT.